The clone carrying this TCR beta chain appeared once. The antigen is not known. This entry is derived from a study of OX40 agonist ivuxolimab in advanced cancers. Whole-study findings and limits: CD8+ T cells showed, on average, more clonal expansion than CD4+ cells.

V dropped 3 bases and J dropped 0 bases, with 6 bases sitting between them. Germline CDR1 SNHLY, CDR2 FYNNEI. The CDR3 spans 14 residues. Sequencing was performed with immunoSEQ multiplex PCR; in TCRdb, only in-frame clones are kept and a portion is missing. The sample lists some 80,000 clones, roughly 92% occurring once. The receptor was isolated from an adult with an advanced solid tumor such as melanoma, head and neck, liver or kidney cancer. The chain couples TRBV2 to TRBJ2-1; D ambiguous. Specimen: CD4+ or CD8+ T cells sorted from blood, collected in a trial of the OX40 agonist ivuxolimab. CDR3 sequence: CASSDDSSYNEQFF. The CDR3 bases are TGTGCCAGCAGTGATGATAGCTCCTACAATGAGCAGTTCTTC.